This T cell receptor (beta chain) was found in a study of shared clonotypes between healthy human individuals. TCRdb's table, derived via immunoSEQ multiplex PCR, lists solely in-frame clones and lacks some. The sample holds around 1.9 million clones, around 93% seen once. V was cut by 5 bases and J by 2 bases, with 13 bases left in between. This CDR3 is built from 15 residues. Germline assignment: CDR1 LNHDA and CDR2 SQIVND (reference sequence). As for this clone: Antigen unknown.

Cells designated naive CD8 were CD45RO-negative and were positively selected for CCR7, with terminally differentiated effector memory CD45RA+ cells excluded. Study-level findings and limits: For sorted subsets, rarefaction showed incomplete sequencing despite large depth.

The sequenced sample was naive CD8+ T cells from PBMCs. This receptor was identified in a young man in good health. Some clones in this sample may be carry-over from other donors' samples. The chain links TRBV19 to TRBJ2-1; no reliable D call. CDR3 in DNA: TGTGCCAGTAGTTCTTGGATCAGCACCTACAATGAGCAGTTCTTC. Residues: CASSSWISTYNEQFF. The full variable domain, with the rest looked up from reference TRBV19 and TRBJ2-1, is DGGITQSPKYLFRKEGQNVTLSCEQNLNHDAMYWYRQDPGQGLRLIYYSQIVNDFQKGDIAEGYSVSREKKESFPLTVTSAQKNPTAFYLCASSSWISTYNEQFFGPGTRLTVL.